A single sample is the source of the 21 T cell receptor beta chains below, sequenced in a study of cytomegalovirus exposure and HLA in healthy donors. 60 Vbeta and 13 Jbeta primers were used in PCR. TCRdb keeps only in-frame clones here, not all; method: immunoSEQ multiplex PCR. The data show about 160,000 clones, with about 78% seen just once and about 1.5% held by the top ten. The material sequenced was PBMCs. These receptors were taken from a male donor in good health and CMV-seronegative.

This clone has just a few counts. In DNA form, the CDR3 reads TGCAGCGTTGAACCACAGGGGGACGCTGAAGCTTTCTTT. Residues: CSVEPQGDAEAFF. The chain recombines TRBV29-1 with TRBJ1-1; 8 nucleotides agree with TRBD1. Trimming cost V 2 bases and J 6 bases; bases outside gene matches: 5. The CDR3 covers 13 residues. Looked up from germline, CDR1 is SQVTM and CDR2 is ANQGSEA.

This rearrangement joins TRBV18 to TRBJ2-5; 7 bases match TRBD2. CDR3 length equals 15 residues. The germline CDR1 and CDR2 sequences are KGHSH and LQKENI. With 3 bases clipped from V and 4 bases from J, the junction kept 8 bases outside the gene matches. The CDR3 loop reads CASSPNREVGETQYF. Here the CDR3 DNA reads TGTGCCAGCTCACCGAATCGGGAGGTAGGAGAGACCCAGTACTTC.

V and J are TRBV5-1 and TRBJ2-7, with 7 positions matching TRBD1. CDR3 length: 13 residues. The germline gives CDR1 SGHRS, CDR2 YFSETQ. The V and J ends lost 2 bases and 5 bases, in that order; junction bases with no gene match: 4. The CDR3 DNA follows: TGCGCCAGCAGCTTCGACAGGGCCAACGAGCAGTACTTC. Translation gives CASSFDRANEQYF.

This sequence joins TRBV27 and TRBJ2-2, with D perhaps TRBD2 (6 bases). Germline values: CDR1 MNHEY, CDR2 SMNVEV (reference sequence). This CDR3 is built from 15 residues. Trimming cost V 4 bases and J 6 bases, with 15 bases left between them. In DNA form, the CDR3 reads TGTGCCAGCAGTTCATCGGGACTCGCGTCCGGGGAGCTGTTTTTT. Its translation: CASSSSGLASGELFF.

This clone has just a few counts. V is TRBV5-8 and J is TRBJ2-4; D is possibly TRBD1 (6 bases). CDR1 SGHTS and CDR2 YDEGEE come from the germline V gene. V lost 4 bases, J lost 3 bases, and 17 bases lay in between. The CDR3 spans 16 residues. Written as DNA, the CDR3 is TGTGCCAGCAGCCCACAGGGATTTGGGGTCAAAAACATTCAGTACTTC. As protein: CASSPQGFGVKNIQYF.

The J gene is TRBJ2-3, the V gene TRBV28, with 8 positions matching TRBD1. Trimming removed 3 bases from V and 4 bases from J; junction bases left unmatched: 3. The germline gives CDR1 MDHEN, CDR2 SYDVKM. The CDR3 is 14 amino acids. The CDR3 loop is CASSLGQAADTQYF. DNA for the CDR3: TGTGCCAGCAGTTTGGGACAGGCAGCAGATACGCAGTATTTT.

This chain links TRBV7-2 with TRBJ1-2, with 11 bases lining up with TRBD1. Trimming took 5 bases from V and 5 from J; bases not matched to a gene: 7. CDR1 and CDR2 from the germline V gene are SGHTA and FQGNSA. The CDR3 extends over 15 amino acids. The CDR3 sequence is CASSRTGGAVYGYTF. The DNA for the CDR3 is TGTGCCAGCAGCCGGACAGGGGGCGCGGTGTATGGCTACACCTTC.

The chain couples TRBV9 to TRBJ2-3; 12 bases are a match to TRBD1. V was clipped by 2 bases and J by 5 bases; unmatched bases: 6. The CDR3 contains 16 residues. Germline V gene sequence: CDR1 SGDLS, CDR2 YYNGEE. CDR3 bases: TGTGCCAGCAGCGTGGGACAGGGGGCTCATGGAGATACGCAGTATTTT. Translation gives CASSVGQGAHGDTQYF.

The chain combines TRBV11-2 with TRBJ2-2, with TRBD2 matching over 12 bases. V shed 5 bases and J 5 bases; nucleotides not matched to a gene: 6. The CDR3 covers 16 residues. The V gene's germline CDR1 is SGHAT and CDR2 FQNNGV. CDR3: CASSPLAGGRTGELFF. The CDR3 DNA reads TGTGCCAGCAGCCCACTAGCGGGGGGACGAACCGGGGAGCTGTTTTTT.

This clone was detected only a few times. The chain carries TRBV7-3 and TRBJ2-3; 8 nucleotides match TRBD2. The germline V gene encodes CDR1 SGHTA and CDR2 FQGTGA. The CDR3 consists of 16 residues. J was trimmed by 3 bases and V by 2 bases; bases with no gene match: 7. The CDR3 coding sequence is TGTGCCAGCAGCTTACTGCCGGGGGGGCCAACAGATACGCAGTATTTT. Translation: CASSLLPGGPTDTQYF.

CDR3 in DNA: TGTGCCAGCAGAGGTGGGGCCATCGACACTGAAGCTTTCTTT. Its protein product is CASRGGAIDTEAFF. The gene calls are TRBV6-1 and TRBJ1-1; a possible D gene is TRBD1 (5 bases). Trimming removed 6 bases at V and 3 bases at J, with 14 bases between. CDR1 is MNHNS and CDR2 is SASEGT in the germline V gene. The length of the CDR3 is 14 residues.

The V and J genes are TRBV2 and TRBJ2-7; TRBD1 matches at 7 bases. Trimming at V came to 8 bases and at J to 0 bases, leaving 1 base not matched to a gene. Germline loops: CDR1 SNHLY, CDR2 FYNNEI. The CDR3 has 12 amino acids. In DNA form, the CDR3 reads TGTGCCAGCGGACAGGACTCCTACGAGCAGTACTTC. The encoded protein is CASGQDSYEQYF. Based on the CDR3 plus reference TRBV2 and TRBJ2-7, the full variable domain is EPEVTQTPSHQVTQMGQEVILRCVPISNHLYFYWYRQILGQKVEFLVSFYNNEISEKSEIFDDQFSVERPDGSNFTLKIRSTKLEDSAMYFCASGQDSYEQYFGPGTRLTVT.

The chain is built from TRBV11-2 and TRBJ2-5; 14 positions match TRBD2. The trim removed 4 bases at V and 4 bases at J, leaving 2 bases unmatched. The germline gives CDR1 SGHAT, CDR2 FQNNGV. CDR3 length equals 15 residues. The CDR3 DNA reads as TGTGCCAGCAGCTCGACTAGCGGGGGGGTAGAGACCCAGTACTTC. Its translation is CASSSTSGGVETQYF.

The chain links TRBV7-2 to TRBJ2-7, with 9 positions matching TRBD1. Germline CDR1 is SGHTA and CDR2 is FQGNSA. Trimming took 5 bases from V and 5 from J; bases not matched to a gene: 10. The length of the CDR3 is 15 residues. CDR3 amino acids: CASSRTGVPSNEQYF. The CDR3, as DNA: TGTGCCAGCAGCCGGACAGGGGTCCCTTCTAACGAGCAGTACTTC.

The rearrangement links TRBV6-5 to TRBJ1-1, with 8 bases fitting TRBD1. After removal of 2 bases from V and 7 bases from J, the junction contained 6 bases not matched to a gene. The CDR3 has 14 residues. Germline V gene sequence: CDR1 MNHEY, CDR2 SVGAGI. The CDR3 DNA sequence: TGTGCCAGCAGTTACATTTCAGGGGGCGGTGAAGCTTTCTTT. Residues: CASSYISGGGEAFF.

The genes are TRBV7-8 and TRBJ2-2; 8 positions agree with TRBD2. This CDR3 is built from 18 residues. V shed 2 bases and J 4 bases; nucleotides not matched to a gene: 12. Germline assignment: CDR1 SGHVS and CDR2 FQNEAQ. The CDR3 loop is CASSLHPGQRELTGELFF. In nucleotides, the CDR3 is TGTGCCAGCAGCTTACACCCGGGCCAGCGGGAGCTCACCGGGGAGCTGTTTTTT.

V is TRBV25-1 and J is TRBJ1-5, with TRBD1 matching 7 bases. Looked up from germline, CDR1 is MGHDK and CDR2 is SYGVNS. With V trimmed by 9 bases and J by 4 bases, 3 bases remained unmatched. CDR3 length: 12 amino acids. CDR3 coding DNA: TGTGCCAGTCAGGGGGAAAATCAGCCCCAGCATTTT. Protein sequence: CASQGENQPQHF. Complete variable domain (other parts from reference TRBV25-1 and TRBJ1-5): EADIYQTPRYLVIGTGKKITLECSQTMGHDKMYWYQQDPGMELHLIHYSYGVNSTEKGDLSSESTVSRIRTEHFPLTLESARPSHTSQYLCASQGENQPQHFGDGTRLSIL.

The rearrangement links TRBV5-1 to TRBJ2-5, with a possible D match to TRBD1 (6 bases). V was clipped by 3 bases and J by 2 bases, with 8 bases between them. In germline, CDR1 is SGHRS, CDR2 YFSETQ. This CDR3 comprises 13 residues. This CDR3 is CASSSGTQETQYF. The CDR3 DNA reads TGCGCCAGCAGCTCCGGGACACAAGAGACCCAGTACTTC.

In the case of this clone: A read error may account for a junction end that differs from germline. The chain has TRBV7-9 and TRBJ1-2; a weak D match, TRBD1 (5 bases). The germline CDR1 and CDR2 sequences are SEHNR and FQNEAQ (reference sequence). This CDR3 comprises 10 residues. The CDR3 is CASSSGPPSF. CDR3 in DNA: TGTGCCAGCAGTTCAGGGCCCCCGAGTTTC.

The CDR3 protein is CASSVGGLSTDTQYF. CDR3 nucleotide sequence: TGTGCCAGCAGCGTAGGGGGACTTAGCACAGATACGCAGTATTTT. The chain joins TRBV9 to TRBJ2-3; D possibly corresponds to TRBD2 (6 bases). Trimming left V 0 bases short and J 0 bases short, with 8 bases between. Germline V CDR1 and CDR2: SGDLS, YYNGEE. The CDR3 is 15 residues long.

The gene calls are TRBV27 and TRBJ2-7; 12 bases are a match to TRBD2. Germline-derived CDR1 and CDR2 are MNHEY and SMNVEV (reference sequence). V lost 4 bases and J lost 2; bases outside the gene matches: 9. This CDR3 contains 17 residues. The CDR3: CASSSSELAGGPYEQYF. In DNA form, the CDR3 reads TGTGCCAGCAGTTCCTCGGAACTAGCGGGAGGCCCCTACGAGCAGTACTTC.